This entry is about one T cell receptor beta chain. The antigen is undetermined. Trimming removed 4 bases from V and 6 bases from J; junction bases left unmatched: 8. Looked up from germline, CDR1 is SGDLS and CDR2 is YYNGEE. This CDR3 region has 14 residues. The data were obtained in a study of T cells in localized non-small cell lung cancer. Overall study findings and caveats: Adjacent lung was found to contain a median approximately 60 of the top 100 tumor clones.

Method: immunoSEQ multiplex PCR; TCRdb's copy keeps in-frame clones and lacks some. Of tens of thousands of clones listed, around nine tenths are singletons. The chain carries TRBV9 and TRBJ2-7; TRBD2 agrees at 9 bases. The sequence was obtained from a man aged 35 to 69 with stage II lung adenocarcinoma. The material sequenced was PBMCs, taken before any cancer treatment. CDR3 residues: CASSRRAGGIEQYF. The CDR3 bases are TGTGCCAGCAGCAGGCGAGCGGGAGGAATCGAGCAGTACTTC.